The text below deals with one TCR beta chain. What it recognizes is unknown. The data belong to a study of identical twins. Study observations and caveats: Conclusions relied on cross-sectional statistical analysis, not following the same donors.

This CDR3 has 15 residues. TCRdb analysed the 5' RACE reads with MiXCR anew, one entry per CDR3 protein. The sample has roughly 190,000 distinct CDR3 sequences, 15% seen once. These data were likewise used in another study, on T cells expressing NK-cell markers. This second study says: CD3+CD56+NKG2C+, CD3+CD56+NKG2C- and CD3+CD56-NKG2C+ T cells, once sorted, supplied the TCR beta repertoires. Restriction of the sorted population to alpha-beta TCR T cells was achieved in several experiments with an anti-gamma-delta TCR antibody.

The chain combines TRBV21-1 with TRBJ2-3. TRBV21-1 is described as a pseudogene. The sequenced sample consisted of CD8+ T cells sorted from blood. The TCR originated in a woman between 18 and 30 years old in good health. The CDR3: CASSKRGASLDTQYF. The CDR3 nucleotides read TGTGCCAGCAGCAAAAGAGGAGCGAGTTTAGATACGCAGTATTTT.